This entry features one T cell receptor beta chain sequence. The antigen is not known. The sample originates from a study of cytomegalovirus exposure and HLA in healthy donors. Findings and caveats of the study: Later work found most CMV-associated TCR beta chains apparently HLA-restricted. An analysis was carried out later, and it reportedly showed fewer N-insertions in an Asian-associated ancestry cluster than the approximately 660-donor mean.

A multiplex PCR was run with 60 Vbeta primers and 13 Jbeta primers. Per the original data handling: Later work found about 80 million unique TCR beta chains, with 9.5 million to 11 million shared. TCRdb keeps only in-frame clones here, not all; method: immunoSEQ multiplex PCR. V and J calls and clone size are those listed in that table; D and trimming were worked out from the DNA. The table shows over 40,000 clones, with roughly nine tenths occurring only once. Donors likely had unrecorded immune exposures despite being nominally healthy when sampled. CDR1 and CDR2 from the germline V gene are LNHDA and SQIVND (reference sequence). The CDR3 contains 13 residues. V lost 4 bases, J lost 7 bases, and 4 bases stayed unmatched.

The source is a woman aged 35 to 49 in good health and CMV-seropositive. V usage is TRBV19 and J usage is TRBJ1-5, with 7 bases fitting TRBD1. The sample was PBMCs. CDR3 DNA: TGTGCCAGTAGTAGACAGGGCCCCCAGCCCCAGCATTTT. The encoded protein is CASSRQGPQPQHF.